The entry below describes one T cell receptor beta chain. As yet, its antigen is unknown. Germline V lookup: CDR1 SNHLY, CDR2 FYNNEI. After removal of 6 bases from V and 1 base from J, the junction contained 5 bases not matched to a gene. The CDR3 runs to 14 residues. TCRdb's copy holds only in-frame clones and misses some; the assay was immunoSEQ multiplex PCR. Altogether 15,000 to 25,000 clones are present, approximately 77% being singletons, with the ten largest covering 18%. This record comes from a study of OX40 agonist ivuxolimab in advanced cancers. Overall study results and limits: Patients who responded partially at 0.1-3.0 mg/kg showed clonal expansion ranking among the lowest. In general, CD8+ T cells held more expanded clones than CD4+ did, on average. Normalized T-cell clonal expansion was also low in some nonresponders.

The sample was CD4+ or CD8+ T cells sorted from blood, taken in a trial of the OX40 agonist ivuxolimab. The sequence came from an adult with an advanced solid tumor such as melanoma, head and neck, liver or kidney cancer. The genes are TRBV2 and TRBJ2-5; 7 bases match TRBD2. This CDR3 reads CASSTGGPQETQYF. The CDR3 DNA follows: TGTGCCAGCAGCACGGGAGGCCCCCAAGAGACCCAGTACTTC.